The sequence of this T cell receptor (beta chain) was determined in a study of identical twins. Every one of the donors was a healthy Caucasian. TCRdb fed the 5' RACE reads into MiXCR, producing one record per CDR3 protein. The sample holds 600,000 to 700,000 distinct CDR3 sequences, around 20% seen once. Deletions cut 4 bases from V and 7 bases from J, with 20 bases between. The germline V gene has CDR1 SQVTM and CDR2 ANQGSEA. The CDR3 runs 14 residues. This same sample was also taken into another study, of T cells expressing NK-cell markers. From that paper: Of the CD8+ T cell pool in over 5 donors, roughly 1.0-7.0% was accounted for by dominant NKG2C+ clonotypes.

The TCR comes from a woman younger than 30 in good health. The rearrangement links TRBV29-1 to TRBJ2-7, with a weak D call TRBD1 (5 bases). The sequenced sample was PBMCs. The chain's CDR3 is CSVARQDISREQYF. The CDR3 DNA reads TGCAGCGTTGCTCGGCAGGACATCTCCCGGGAGCAGTACTTC.